A single TCR beta chain is shown here with its context. This record comes from a study of T cell responses to AZD1222 COVID-19 vaccine. This CDR3 has 16 residues. V lost 2 bases and J lost 10, with 18 bases in between. CDR1 is LGHDT, CDR2 YNNKEL, per germline (reference sequence). The assay was immunoSEQ multiplex PCR, and TCRdb's table has in-frame clones only and misses some. The data show about 160,000 clones, more than 70% seen once. This specimen was peripheral blood, taken on day 0 of AZD1222 vaccination. The sequence was obtained from an adult in good health. This chain joins TRBV3-1 (or the pseudogene TRBV3-2) and TRBJ1-6, with TRBD1 as a possible D gene (6 bases). CDR3 DNA: TGTGCCAGCAGCCAAATCCAGGGGACGCCGAGATCACCCCTCCACTTT. The encoded protein is CASSQIQGTPRSPLHF.